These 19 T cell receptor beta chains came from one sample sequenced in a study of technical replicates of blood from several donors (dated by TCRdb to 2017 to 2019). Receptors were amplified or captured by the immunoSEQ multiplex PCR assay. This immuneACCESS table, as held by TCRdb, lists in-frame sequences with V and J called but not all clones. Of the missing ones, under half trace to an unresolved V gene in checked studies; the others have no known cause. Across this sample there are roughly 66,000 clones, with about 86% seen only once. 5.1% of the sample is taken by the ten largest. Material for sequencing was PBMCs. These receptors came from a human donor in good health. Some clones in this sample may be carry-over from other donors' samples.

The CDR3 region is CASSHSGLAGGQGNEQFF. The CDR3 coding sequence is TGCGCCAGCAGCCACTCGGGACTAGCGGGAGGGCAGGGCAATGAGCAGTTCTTC. The chain is built from TRBV4-1 and TRBJ2-1; 16 positions match TRBD2. This CDR3 is built from 18 residues. Trimming at V came to 3 bases and at J to 6 bases, leaving 8 bases not matched to a gene. Germline CDR1 reads MGHRA; CDR2 reads YSYEKL.

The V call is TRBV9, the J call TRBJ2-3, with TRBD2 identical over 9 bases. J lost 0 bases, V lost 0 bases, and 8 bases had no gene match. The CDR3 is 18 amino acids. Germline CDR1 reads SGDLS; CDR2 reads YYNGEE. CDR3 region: CASSVVRETSGSTDTQYF. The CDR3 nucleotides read TGTGCCAGCAGCGTAGTACGGGAGACTAGCGGAAGCACAGATACGCAGTATTTT.

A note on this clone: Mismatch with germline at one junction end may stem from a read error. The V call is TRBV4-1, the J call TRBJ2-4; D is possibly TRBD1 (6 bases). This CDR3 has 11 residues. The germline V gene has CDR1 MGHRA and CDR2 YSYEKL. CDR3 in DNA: TGCGCCAGCAGCGAAGACAGGTATCAGTACTTC. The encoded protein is CASSEDRYQYF.

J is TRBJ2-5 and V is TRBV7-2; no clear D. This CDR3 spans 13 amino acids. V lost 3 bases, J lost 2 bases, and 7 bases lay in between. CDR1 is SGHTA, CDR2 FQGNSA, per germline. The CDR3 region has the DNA TGTGCCAGCAGCTTTTACATACAAGAGACCCAGTACTTC. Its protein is CASSFYIQETQYF. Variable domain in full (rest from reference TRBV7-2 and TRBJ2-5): GAGVSQSPSNKVTEKGKDVELRCDPISGHTALYWYRQSLGQGLEFLIYFQGNSAPDKSGLPSDRFSAERTGGSVSTLTIQRTQQEDSAVYLCASSFYIQETQYFGPGTRLLVL.

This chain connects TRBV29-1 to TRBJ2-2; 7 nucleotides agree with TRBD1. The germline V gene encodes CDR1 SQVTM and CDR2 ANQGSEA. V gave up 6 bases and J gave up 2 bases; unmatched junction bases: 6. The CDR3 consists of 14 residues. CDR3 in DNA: TGCAGCGTGATTAGGACAGGAAACACCGGGGAGCTGTTTTTT. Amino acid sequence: CSVIRTGNTGELFF.

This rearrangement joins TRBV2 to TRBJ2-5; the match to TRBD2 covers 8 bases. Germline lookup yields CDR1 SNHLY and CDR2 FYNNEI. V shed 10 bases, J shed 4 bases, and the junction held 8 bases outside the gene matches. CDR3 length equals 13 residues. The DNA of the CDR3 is TGTGCCATAAGCGGGGGATGGGGAGAGACCCAGTACTTC. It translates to CAISGGWGETQYF.

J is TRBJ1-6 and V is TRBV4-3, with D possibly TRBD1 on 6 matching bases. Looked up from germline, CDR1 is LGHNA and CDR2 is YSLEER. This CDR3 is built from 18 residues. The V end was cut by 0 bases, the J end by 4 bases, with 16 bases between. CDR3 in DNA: TGCGCCAGCAGCCAAGAGTTTCGGGGGGCTACTTATAATTCACCCCTCCACTTT. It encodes CASSQEFRGATYNSPLHF.

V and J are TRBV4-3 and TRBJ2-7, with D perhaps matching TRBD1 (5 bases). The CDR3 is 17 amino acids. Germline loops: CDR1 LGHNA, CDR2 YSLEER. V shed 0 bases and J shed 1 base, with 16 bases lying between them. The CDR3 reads CASSQDLVWGLSYEQYF. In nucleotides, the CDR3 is TGCGCCAGCAGCCAAGATCTCGTATGGGGCTTGTCCTACGAGCAGTACTTC.

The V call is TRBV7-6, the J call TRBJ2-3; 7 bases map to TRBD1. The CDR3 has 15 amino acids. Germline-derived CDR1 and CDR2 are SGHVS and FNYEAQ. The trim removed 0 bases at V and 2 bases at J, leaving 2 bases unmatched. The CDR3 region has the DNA TGTGCCAGCAGCTTAGCGGACAGGTCCACAGATACGCAGTATTTT. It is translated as CASSLADRSTDTQYF.

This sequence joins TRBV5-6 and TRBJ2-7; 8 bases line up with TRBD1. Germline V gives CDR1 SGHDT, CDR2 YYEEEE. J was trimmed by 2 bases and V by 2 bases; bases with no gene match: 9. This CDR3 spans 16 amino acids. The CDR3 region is CASSFLTGQVAYEQYF. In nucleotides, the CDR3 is TGTGCCAGCAGCTTCTTAACGGGACAGGTGGCCTACGAGCAGTACTTC.

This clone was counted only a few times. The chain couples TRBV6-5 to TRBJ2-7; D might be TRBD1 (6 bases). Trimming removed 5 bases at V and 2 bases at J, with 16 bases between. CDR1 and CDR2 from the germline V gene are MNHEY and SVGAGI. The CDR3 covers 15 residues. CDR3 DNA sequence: TGTGCCAGCAGTGCTCCAGGGGAAGGCACCTACGAGCAGTACTTC. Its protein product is CASSAPGEGTYEQYF.

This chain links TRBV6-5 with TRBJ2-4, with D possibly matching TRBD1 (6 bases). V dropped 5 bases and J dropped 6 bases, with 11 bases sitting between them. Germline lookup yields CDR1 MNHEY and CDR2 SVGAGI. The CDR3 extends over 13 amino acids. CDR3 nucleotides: TGTGCCAGCAGTCAGGGGCCGCGAAACATTCAGTACTTC. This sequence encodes CASSQGPRNIQYF.

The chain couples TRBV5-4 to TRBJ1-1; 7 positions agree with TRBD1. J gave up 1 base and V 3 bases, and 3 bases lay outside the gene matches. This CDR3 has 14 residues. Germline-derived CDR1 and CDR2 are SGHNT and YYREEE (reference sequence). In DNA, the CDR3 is TGTGCCAGCAGCTCGGGACAGCGGAACACTGAAGCTTTCTTT. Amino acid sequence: CASSSGQRNTEAFF.

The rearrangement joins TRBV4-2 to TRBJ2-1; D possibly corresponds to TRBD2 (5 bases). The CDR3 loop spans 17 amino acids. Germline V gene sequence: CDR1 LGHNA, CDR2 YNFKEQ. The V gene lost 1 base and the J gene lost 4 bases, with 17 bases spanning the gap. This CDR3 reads CASSQGGSAGRYNEQFF. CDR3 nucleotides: TGTGCCAGCAGCCAAGGAGGGAGTGCCGGGCGGTACAATGAGCAGTTCTTC.

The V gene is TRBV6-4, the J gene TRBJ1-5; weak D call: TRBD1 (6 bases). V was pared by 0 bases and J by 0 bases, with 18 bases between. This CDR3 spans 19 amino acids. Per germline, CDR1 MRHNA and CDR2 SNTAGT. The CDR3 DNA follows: TGTGCCAGCAGTGACTCGGACAGCCGGTGGCCGCATAGCAATCAGCCCCAGCATTTT. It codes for CASSDSDSRWPHSNQPQHF.

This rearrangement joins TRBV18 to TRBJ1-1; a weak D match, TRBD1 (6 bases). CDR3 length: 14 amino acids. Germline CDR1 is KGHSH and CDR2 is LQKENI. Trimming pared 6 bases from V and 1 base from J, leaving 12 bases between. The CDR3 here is CASSGGPRNTEAFF. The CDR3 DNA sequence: TGTGCCAGCTCCGGGGGGCCCAGGAACACTGAAGCTTTCTTT.

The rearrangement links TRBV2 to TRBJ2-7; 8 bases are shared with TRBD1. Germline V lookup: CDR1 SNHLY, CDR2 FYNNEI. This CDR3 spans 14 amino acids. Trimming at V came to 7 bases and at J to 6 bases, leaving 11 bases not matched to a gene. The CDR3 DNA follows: TGTGCCAGCAACACAGGGGGAAGATTAGGCGAGCAGTACTTC. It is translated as CASNTGGRLGEQYF.

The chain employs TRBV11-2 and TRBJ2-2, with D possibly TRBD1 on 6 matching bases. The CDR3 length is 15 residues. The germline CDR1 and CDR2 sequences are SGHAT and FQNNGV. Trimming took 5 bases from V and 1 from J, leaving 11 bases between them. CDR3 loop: CASSKGVRNTGELFF. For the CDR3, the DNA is TGTGCCAGCAGCAAGGGGGTCCGGAACACCGGGGAGCTGTTTTTT.

The CDR3 region is CASSYSGADGYTF. CDR3 nucleotides: TGTGCCAGCAGTTACTCGGGGGCAGACGGCTACACCTTC. The rearrangement links TRBV6-5 to TRBJ1-2, with TRBD1 as a possible D gene (6 bases). Trimming took 0 bases from V and 8 from J, leaving 10 bases between them. Looked up from germline, CDR1 is MNHEY and CDR2 is SVGAGI. The CDR3 runs to 13 residues.